The 30 T cell receptor beta chains below come from one sample, sequenced in a study of T cell repertoires in cytomegalovirus infection. One entry per CDR3 protein, called by TCRdb with MiXCR from the reads. The data show 150,000 to 200,000 distinct CDR3 sequences, approximately 20% seen once. The specimen was PBMCs. These receptors all come from a human donor in good health (CMV status not recorded). Some clones in this sample may be carry-over from other donors' samples.

This clonotype was seen repeatedly, ten times or more. The chain recombines TRBV19 with TRBJ2-1, with 11 bases matching TRBD2. The CDR3 is made up of 16 amino acids. With 5 bases clipped from V and 8 bases from J, the junction kept 11 bases outside the gene matches. Germline CDR1 LNHDA, CDR2 SQIVND (reference sequence). For the CDR3, the DNA is TGTGCCAGTAGTTTTAGCGGGAGGGCGTTTAAGGATGAGCAGTTCTTC. Translating it yields CASSFSGRAFKDEQFF. The full variable domain, rest sourced from reference TRBV19 and TRBJ2-1, is DGGITQSPKYLFRKEGQNVTLSCEQNLNHDAMYWYRQDPGQGLRLIYYSQIVNDFQKGDIAEGYSVSREKKESFPLTVTSAQKNPTAFYLCASSFSGRAFKDEQFFGPGTRLTVL.

This clonotype occurred a few times. The chain joins TRBV19 to TRBJ2-7; no clear D gene. The V end was cut by 3 bases, the J end by 3 bases, with 12 bases between. The CDR3 runs 14 residues. Germline V gene data show CDR1 as LNHDA and CDR2 as SQIVND (reference sequence). The CDR3 reads CASSMSAIGYEQYF. The CDR3 DNA follows: TGTGCCAGTAGTATGTCAGCAATCGGCTACGAGCAGTACTTC.

The gene calls are TRBV11-2 and TRBJ2-4; TRBD2 agrees at 7 bases. Germline V gene data show CDR1 as SGHAT and CDR2 as FQNNGV. V gave up 0 bases and J gave up 6 bases; unmatched junction bases: 5. This CDR3 region has 15 residues. The DNA for the CDR3 is TGTGCCAGCAGCTTAGATGCGGGAGTGGTAAACATTCAGTACTTC. It specifies CASSLDAGVVNIQYF.

The rearrangement links TRBV7-3 to TRBJ1-1; TRBD1 might be the D (5 bases). Trimming stripped 5 bases from V and 4 bases from J, with 14 bases between. This CDR3 comprises 14 residues. Per germline, CDR1 SGHTA and CDR2 FQGTGA. Here the CDR3 DNA reads TGTGCCAGCAGCCAGCGGGGGGTGAGCACTGAAGCTTTCTTT. As protein: CASSQRGVSTEAFF.

This clonotype was seen a handful of times. The rearrangement links TRBV10-2 to TRBJ2-1, with a weak D call TRBD1 (6 bases). CDR3 length: 13 residues. Germline CDR1 and CDR2: WSHSY and SAAADI. Trimming left V 6 bases short and J 7 bases short, with 13 bases between. CDR3 nucleotides: TGCGCCAGCAGCGGCCCTACAGGGAATGAGCAGTTCTTC. Residues: CASSGPTGNEQFF.

This clonotype was picked up many times. The V and J genes are TRBV12-3 or TRBV12-4 and TRBJ2-6; 9 bases agree with TRBD1. V trimming: 5 bases; J trimming: 0 bases; junction bases outside the gene matches: 8. This CDR3 has 18 residues. The CDR3 region is CASSLDRGKNSGANVLTF. CDR3 in DNA: TGTGCCAGCAGTCTTGACAGGGGGAAGAACTCTGGGGCCAACGTCCTGACTTTC.

This clonotype has ten or more counts. The gene calls are TRBV7-2 and TRBJ2-5; D is ambiguous. The CDR3 covers 17 residues. Trimming removed 5 bases from V and 0 bases from J, with 19 bases in between. In germline, CDR1 is SGHTA, CDR2 FQGNSA. CDR3 amino acids: CASSVPLGAADQETQYF. The CDR3 nucleotides are TGTGCCAGCAGCGTCCCCCTCGGTGCGGCGGACCAAGAGACCCAGTACTTC.

The chain is built from TRBV5-1 and TRBJ2-7; D perhaps matches TRBD2 (6 bases). The CDR3 contains 14 residues. V was trimmed by 4 bases and J by 5 bases, leaving 16 bases between them. Germline CDR1 is SGHRS and CDR2 is YFSETQ. This CDR3 reads CASSGDSTPNEQYF. For the CDR3, the DNA is TGCGCCAGCAGCGGGGACTCTACTCCCAACGAGCAGTACTTC. The full variable domain, with the rest looked up from reference TRBV5-1 and TRBJ2-7, is KAGVTQTPRYLIKTRGQQVTLSCSPISGHRSVSWYQQTPGQGLQFLFEYFSETQRNKGNFPGRFSGRQFSNSRSEMNVSTLELGDSALYLCASSGDSTPNEQYFGPGTRLTVT.

This clonotype occurred once. One end of the junction is discordant with germline, which a read error may explain. The V call is TRBV7-2, the J call TRBJ2-2, with D perhaps TRBD2 (5 bases). Germline V gene lookup returns CDR1 SGHTA and CDR2 FQGNSA. This CDR3 comprises 12 residues. Written as DNA, the CDR3 is TGTGCCAGCAGCTTAAACACCGGGGAGCTGTCTTTT. Residues: CASSLNTGELSF.

This clonotype came up a few times. The chain employs TRBV2 and TRBJ1-5; no reliable D call. The ends were cut back, 7 bases at V and 0 bases at J, with 7 bases in the middle. The CDR3 extends over 13 amino acids. Germline V gene data show CDR1 as SNHLY and CDR2 as FYNNEI. CDR3 nucleotides: TGTGCCAGCACAGACTATAGCAATCAGCCCCAGCATTTT. Translated: CASTDYSNQPQHF.

This clonotype was counted only a few times. The CDR3 DNA is TGCAGCGTCTCCCCAGGGAGCCAAGAGACCCAGTACTTC. Translated: CSVSPGSQETQYF. This chain connects TRBV29-1 to TRBJ2-5; D tentatively reads TRBD1 or TRBD2 (5 bases each). CDR3 length: 13 residues. V was trimmed by 6 bases and J by 1 base, leaving 12 bases between them. CDR1 is SQVTM and CDR2 is ANQGSEA in the germline V gene.

Note on this clonotype: This may be a read error: a much more frequent sequence differs by one nucleotide. This sequence joins TRBV6-5 and TRBJ2-5; D is perhaps TRBD1 (6 bases). Looked up from germline, CDR1 is MNHEY and CDR2 is SVGAGI. CDR3 length: 15 amino acids. Trimming cost V 2 bases and J 6 bases, with 16 bases left between them. The CDR3 DNA follows: TGTGCCAGCAGTTACACCTGGACAGTGGATCAGACCCAGTACTTC. Encoded protein: CASSYTWTVDQTQYF.

The chain combines TRBV6-5 with TRBJ2-1, with 8 bases fitting TRBD1. The CDR3 has 16 amino acids. The germline V gene encodes CDR1 MNHEY and CDR2 SVGAGI. J gave up 0 bases and V 5 bases, and 6 bases lay outside the gene matches. The CDR3 spells CASSRATGGSYNEQFF. CDR3 coding DNA: TGTGCCAGCAGTCGCGCTACAGGGGGCTCCTACAATGAGCAGTTCTTC.

This clonotype was seen more than once but under ten times. The V gene is TRBV6-1, the J gene TRBJ2-5; 11 nucleotides align to TRBD1. The germline CDR1 and CDR2 sequences are MNHNS and SASEGT. This CDR3 contains 15 residues. V dropped 5 bases and J dropped 4; count of bases not matched to a gene: 6. The CDR3: CASSKRTGGGETQYF. CDR3 nucleotide sequence: TGTGCCAGCAGTAAACGGACAGGGGGCGGAGAGACCCAGTACTTC.

The CDR3 is CAWSGQFFEQYF. CDR3 nucleotides: TGTGCCTGGTCGGGACAGTTCTTCGAGCAGTACTTC. This chain uses TRBV30 with TRBJ2-7; TRBD1 matches 7 bases. There are 12 residues in the CDR3. After removal of 5 bases from V and 6 bases from J, the junction contained 7 bases not matched to a gene. Germline lookup yields CDR1 GTSNPN and CDR2 SVGIG (reference sequence).

In its sample, this clonotype was seen a few times. The CDR3, as DNA: TGTGCCAGCAGTGAATTGACAGGGACGAGCAATCAGCCCCAGCATTTT. As protein: CASSELTGTSNQPQHF. The chain carries TRBV6-1 and TRBJ1-5; 7 bases are a match to TRBD1. Trimming cost V 2 bases and J 1 base; bases outside gene matches: 5. CDR1 and CDR2 from the germline V gene are MNHNS and SASEGT. The CDR3 sequence is 16 residues long.

This clonotype was detected a few times. The chain has TRBV7-2 and TRBJ2-1; 7 bases line up with TRBD2. Per the germline V gene, CDR1 is SGHTA and CDR2 is FQGNSA. The CDR3 totals 16 residues. V was clipped by 1 base and J by 3 bases; unmatched bases: 6. The CDR3 reads CASSLEGKRDYNEQFF. CDR3 DNA sequence: TGTGCCAGCAGCTTAGAAGGGAAGCGGGACTACAATGAGCAGTTCTTC.

This clonotype was found a few times. This chain links TRBV28 with TRBJ2-6; D call uncertain. V lost 5 bases and J 0 bases, leaving 11 bases between the germline ends. CDR3 size: 16 residues. Looked up from germline, CDR1 is MDHEN and CDR2 is SYDVKM. The CDR3, as DNA: TGTGCCAGCAGTAACGGACCGATCTCTGGGGCCAACGTCCTGACTTTC. Translated, it gives CASSNGPISGANVLTF.

The chain combines TRBV3-1 with TRBJ1-3, with D perhaps TRBD1 (6 bases). With 8 bases removed from V and 3 bases from J, the gap between germline ends came to 14 bases. Germline values: CDR1 LGHDT, CDR2 YNNKEL (reference sequence). CDR3 size: 14 residues. CDR3 residues: CASSKEGGGNTIYF. CDR3 DNA: TGTGCCAGCTCTAAAGAAGGGGGTGGAAACACCATATATTTT. The whole variable domain, filled in from reference TRBV3-1 and TRBJ1-3, reads DTAVSQTPKYLVTQMGNDKSIKCEQNLGHDTMYWYKQDSKKFLKIMFSYNNKELIINETVPNRFSPKSPDKAHLNLHINSLELGDSAVYFCASSKEGGGNTIYFGEGSWLTVV.

The V call is TRBV19, the J call TRBJ1-4; a possible D gene is TRBD1 (5 bases). CDR1 is LNHDA and CDR2 is SQIVND in the germline V gene (reference sequence). The length of the CDR3 is 15 residues. With 8 bases removed from V and 4 bases from J, the gap between germline ends came to 17 bases. The CDR3 sequence is CASCLTGLLNEKLFF. DNA of the CDR3: TGTGCCAGTTGTCTTACGGGACTTCTTAATGAAAAACTGTTTTTT.

The chain is built from TRBV6-1 and TRBJ1-2; D not certain. The CDR3 covers 14 residues. Germline V CDR1 and CDR2: MNHNS, SASEGT. The germline V and J ends were trimmed by 8 bases and 7 bases, with 20 bases remaining between them. The CDR3 reads CASGWDPSVPGYTF. The DNA of the CDR3 is TGTGCCAGCGGGTGGGATCCCTCGGTTCCTGGCTACACCTTC.

A few counts support this clonotype. This chain uses TRBV24-1 with TRBJ2-3, with D perhaps matching TRBD2 (6 bases). CDR3 length equals 16 residues. Between the trimmed V and J ends, which lost 4 bases and 3 bases, there was a span of 16 bases. Germline CDR1 is KGHDR and CDR2 is SFDVKD. The CDR3 nucleotides read TGTGCCACCAGTGACCCAGGACGGGGAGGTACAGATACGCAGTATTTT. This translates into CATSDPGRGGTDTQYF.

The table lists this clonotype with a count of one. The chain carries TRBV18 and TRBJ1-1; D is unclear. The CDR3 covers 13 residues. Germline V gene sequence: CDR1 KGHSH, CDR2 LQKENI. The V gene lost 3 bases and the J gene lost 3 bases, with 8 bases spanning the gap. The CDR3 bases are TGTGCCAGCTCACCGCAACAGCACACTGAAGCTTTCTTT. It codes for CASSPQQHTEAFF.

This clonotype was observed at least ten times. This chain uses TRBV7-8 with TRBJ2-5, with D hard to call. Germline values: CDR1 SGHVS, CDR2 FQNEAQ. This CDR3 is built from 10 residues. The CDR3 sequence: CGVGQETQYF. CDR3 DNA: TGTGGGGTGGGGCAAGAGACCCAGTACTTC. Together with reference TRBV7-8 and TRBJ2-5, the CDR3 gives the full variable domain: GAGVSQSPRYKVAKRGQDVALRCDPISGHVSLFWYQQALGQGPEFLTYFQNEAQLDKSGLPSDRFFAERPEGSVSTLKIQRTQQEDSAVYLCGVGQETQYFGPGTRLLVL.

This clonotype was recorded at least ten times. The rearrangement joins TRBV5-5 to TRBJ1-2, with D possibly matching TRBD1 (5 bases). The V end was cut by 4 bases, the J end by 5 bases, with 6 bases between. This CDR3 region has 11 residues. Germline lookup yields CDR1 SGHKS and CDR2 YYEKEE (reference sequence). CDR3 DNA: TGTGCCAGCAGCCCAGGGTATGGCTACACCTTC. Its translation: CASSPGYGYTF.

In this sample, this clonotype turned up a few times. The rearrangement uses TRBV12-3 or TRBV12-4 and TRBJ2-3, with a tentative D call TRBD2 (6 bases). V shed 3 bases and J shed 1 base, with 11 bases lying between them. This CDR3 spans 15 amino acids. The CDR3 DNA reads TGTGCCAGCAGTTTCGACGGGAGAGGCACAGATACGCAGTATTTT. Encoded protein: CASSFDGRGTDTQYF.

This rearrangement joins TRBV6-2 or TRBV6-3 to TRBJ2-7, with a possible D match to TRBD2 (5 bases). The germline V gene has CDR1 MNHEY and CDR2 SVGEGT. This CDR3 has 15 residues. Trimming left V 0 bases short and J 3 bases short, with 12 bases between. The CDR3: CASSYSKALGYEQYF. As DNA, the CDR3 is TGTGCCAGCAGTTACTCGAAGGCACTAGGCTACGAGCAGTACTTC.

Details on this clonotype: One base away lies a much larger clone, so this may be a sequencing read error. The gene calls are TRBV6-6 and TRBJ2-7; the D is unclear. The CDR3 is 12 amino acids. In germline, CDR1 is MNHNY, CDR2 SVGAGI (reference sequence). The CDR3 DNA follows: TGTGCCAGCAGTGTACACTCCTACGAGCAGCACTTC. This translates into CASSVHSYEQHF.

This clonotype was detected only a few times. This sequence joins TRBV14 and TRBJ2-4; D uncertain. V gave up 1 base and J gave up 0 bases, with 10 bases separating them. This CDR3 is built from 16 residues. CDR1 is SGHDN, CDR2 FVKESK, per germline. CDR3 sequence: CASSQAGSLAKNIQYF. For the CDR3, the DNA is TGTGCCAGCAGCCAAGCGGGTTCACTAGCCAAAAACATTCAGTACTTC.

The chain carries TRBV25-1 and TRBJ2-3; tentative D call: TRBD1 (5 bases). The V end was cut by 2 bases, the J end by 4 bases, with 10 bases between. This CDR3 spans 14 amino acids. CDR1 and CDR2 (germline): MGHDK, SYGVNS. Here the CDR3 DNA reads TGTGCCAGCAGTGAAGGTTCAGGGCCAGATACGCAGTATTTT. Translation gives CASSEGSGPDTQYF.